This T cell receptor beta chain appears in the sequencing data of a study of OX40 agonist ivuxolimab in advanced cancers. Whole-study context: There were three patients with partial responses, one having hepatocellular carcinoma and two cutaneous melanoma. Study results and caveats: Within 6 weeks, CD4+ and CD8+ blood T cells expanded clonally at 0.1 to 3.0 mg/kg. The average count of expanded clones was higher among CD8+ T cells than among CD4+.

For this clone: Its antigen is undetermined.

The CDR3 has 14 residues. V lost 4 bases and J 1 base, leaving 11 bases between the germline ends. The germline V gene has CDR1 MNHNS and CDR2 SASEGT. Sequencing used immunoSEQ multiplex PCR; TCRdb keeps in-frame clones, though not all of them. The sample has 65,000 to 80,000 clones, roughly nine tenths seen once. The chain carries TRBV6-1 and TRBJ2-7; no clear D. The material sequenced was CD4+ or CD8+ T cells sorted from blood, taken in a trial of the OX40 agonist ivuxolimab. This sequence originates from an adult with an advanced solid tumor such as melanoma, head and neck, liver or kidney cancer. The DNA of the CDR3 is TGTGCCAGCAGTGTATCAGGACCTTCCTACGAGCAGTACTTC. Encoded protein: CASSVSGPSYEQYF.